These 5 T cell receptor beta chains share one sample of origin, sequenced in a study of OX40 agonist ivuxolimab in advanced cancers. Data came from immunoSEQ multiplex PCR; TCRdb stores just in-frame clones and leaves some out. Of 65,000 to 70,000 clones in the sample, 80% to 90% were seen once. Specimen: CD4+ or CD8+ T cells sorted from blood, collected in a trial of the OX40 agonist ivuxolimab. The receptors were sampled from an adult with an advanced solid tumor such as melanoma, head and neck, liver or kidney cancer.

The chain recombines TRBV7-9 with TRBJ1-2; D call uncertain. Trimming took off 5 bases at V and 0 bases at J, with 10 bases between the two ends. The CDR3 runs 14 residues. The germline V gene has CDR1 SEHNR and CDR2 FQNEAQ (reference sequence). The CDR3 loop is CASSHITANYGYTF. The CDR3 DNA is TGTGCCAGCAGCCACATTACAGCTAACTATGGCTACACCTTC.

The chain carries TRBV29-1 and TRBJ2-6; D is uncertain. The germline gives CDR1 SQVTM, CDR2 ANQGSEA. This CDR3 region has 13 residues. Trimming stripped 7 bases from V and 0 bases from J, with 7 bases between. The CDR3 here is CSAEGSGANVLTF. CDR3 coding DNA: TGCAGCGCAGAAGGCTCTGGGGCCAACGTCCTGACTTTC.

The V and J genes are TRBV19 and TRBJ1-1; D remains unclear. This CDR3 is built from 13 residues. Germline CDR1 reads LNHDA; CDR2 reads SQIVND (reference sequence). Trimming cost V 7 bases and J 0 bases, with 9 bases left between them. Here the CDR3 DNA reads TGTGCCAGTATAGGGCTGATGAACACTGAAGCTTTCTTT. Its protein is CASIGLMNTEAFF.

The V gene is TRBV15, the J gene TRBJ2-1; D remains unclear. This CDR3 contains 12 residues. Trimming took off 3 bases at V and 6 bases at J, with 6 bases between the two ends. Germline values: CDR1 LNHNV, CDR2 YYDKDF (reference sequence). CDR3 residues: CATSRPTNEQFF. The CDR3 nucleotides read TGTGCCACCAGCAGGCCCACCAATGAGCAGTTCTTC.

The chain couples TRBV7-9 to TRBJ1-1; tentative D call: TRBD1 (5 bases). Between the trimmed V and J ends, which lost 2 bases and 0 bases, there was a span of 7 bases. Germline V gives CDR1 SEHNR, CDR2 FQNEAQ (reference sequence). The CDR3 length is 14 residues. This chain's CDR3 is CASSLTGMNTEAFF. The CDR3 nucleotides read TGTGCCAGCAGCTTAACAGGCATGAACACTGAAGCTTTCTTT.